What follows are 20 T cell receptor beta chains derived from one specimen sequenced in a study of post-analysis software for immune sequencing data. General observations from the study: Relative to controls, patients had 4 or 5 TRBV segments at higher frequency, with TRBV5-6, TRBV5-1 and TRBV20-1 among these.

No antigen is known for these receptors. Unique molecular identifiers were built into the TCR beta cDNA libraries. One entry per CDR3 protein, called by TCRdb with MiXCR from the PCR reads. The data contain roughly 650,000 distinct CDR3 sequences, more than 50% of them singletons. What was sequenced was blood. These receptors were obtained from a girl aged 2-10 years with multiple sclerosis.

The chain combines TRBV7-2 with TRBJ2-1, with TRBD2 as a possible D gene (6 bases). V gave up 8 bases and J gave up 8 bases, with 19 bases separating them. The CDR3 spans 14 residues. Germline V CDR1 and CDR2: SGHTA, FQGNSA. This CDR3 is CASLWDWSMDEQFF. The CDR3 coding sequence is TGTGCCAGCCTGTGGGACTGGAGTATGGATGAGCAGTTCTTC.

The chain employs TRBV7-8 and TRBJ2-1; maybe TRBD1 (6 bases). Trimming pared 1 base from V and 1 base from J, leaving 14 bases between. CDR3 size: 17 residues. Per the germline V gene, CDR1 is SGHVS and CDR2 is FQNEAQ. The CDR3 region has the DNA TGTGCCAGCAGCTTAGGGGATGGGGGCCCGTCCTACAATGAGCAGTTCTTC. This encodes CASSLGDGGPSYNEQFF.

This clonotype was counted between two and nine times. The CDR3 nucleotides read TGTGCCAGCTCATCAGCTGAAGAGACCCAGTACTTC. Translated, it gives CASSSAEETQYF. The rearrangement uses TRBV18 and TRBJ2-5; no definite D call. CDR3 size: 12 residues. Between the trimmed V and J ends, which lost 5 bases and 3 bases, there was a span of 7 bases. Germline CDR1 reads KGHSH; CDR2 reads LQKENI.

This rearrangement joins TRBV7-2 to TRBJ2-5, with D possibly being TRBD1 (6 bases). The CDR3 is made up of 17 amino acids. Deletions cut 2 bases from V and 2 bases from J, with 18 bases between. Germline CDR1 is SGHTA and CDR2 is FQGNSA. CDR3 nucleotide sequence: TGTGCCAGCAGCTTACTACAGGGACGTGCATTACAAGAGACCCAGTACTTC. This gives the protein CASSLLQGRALQETQYF.

This clonotype was counted between two and nine times. The chain has TRBV20-1 and TRBJ2-5; 12 bases are shared with TRBD2. Germline CDR1 reads DFQATT; CDR2 reads SNEGSKA (reference sequence). This CDR3 spans 15 amino acids. V trimming: 5 bases; J trimming: 1 base; junction bases outside the gene matches: 5. CDR3 sequence (DNA): TGCAGTGCTGAACTAGCGGGGGGAACCCAAGAGACCCAGTACTTC. This encodes CSAELAGGTQETQYF.

In its sample, this clonotype was seen once. This chain connects TRBV10-3 to TRBJ2-4; 7 bases align to TRBD2. This CDR3 is built from 14 residues. Germline V CDR1 and CDR2: ENHRY, SYGVKD. Unmatched junction bases numbered 6, after V lost 10 bases and J lost 0 bases. This CDR3 is CATRGDLAKNIQYF. The CDR3 bases are TGTGCCACCCGGGGGGACTTAGCCAAAAACATTCAGTACTTC.

Only a few counts were recorded for this clonotype. V is TRBV3-1 and J is TRBJ2-1, with D hard to call. Germline-derived CDR1 and CDR2 are LGHDT and YNNKEL (reference sequence). CDR3 size: 17 residues. With 3 bases removed from V and 5 bases from J, the gap between germline ends came to 20 bases. CDR3 nucleotide sequence: TGTGCCAGCAGCCAGGAGTTGGCCTTGGCCCCACACAATGAGCAGTTCTTC. Amino acid sequence: CASSQELALAPHNEQFF.

A remark on this clonotype: Mismatch with germline at one junction end may stem from a read error. This chain uses TRBV4-3 with TRBJ2-7, with D unresolved. The germline CDR1 and CDR2 sequences are LGHNA and YSLEER. The CDR3 has 15 amino acids. DNA of the CDR3: TGCGCCAGCAGCCAAGATATCGGTCAGACCTACGGGCAGTACTTC. Translated: CASSQDIGQTYGQYF.

Turning to this clonotype: The junction departs from the called germline gene at one end, perhaps through a read error. The V and J genes are TRBV29-1 and TRBJ2-1; D may be TRBD2 (6 bases). This CDR3 is built from 14 residues. CDR1 is SQVTM, CDR2 ANQGSEA, per germline. The CDR3 nucleotides read TGCAGCGCCCAAGGGCAGGGAGGATACAATGGGCAGTTCTTC. The encoded protein is CSAQGQGGYNGQFF.

The V and J genes are TRBV10-3 and TRBJ1-5, with D possibly matching TRBD1 (5 bases). V was cut by 7 bases and J by 5 bases, with 12 bases left in between. Looked up from germline, CDR1 is ENHRY and CDR2 is SYGVKD. The CDR3 is made up of 13 amino acids. The CDR3 sequence is CAINGAVDQPQHF. The CDR3 DNA is TGTGCCATCAATGGGGCAGTCGATCAGCCCCAGCATTTT.

V and J are TRBV5-1 and TRBJ2-4; 7 nucleotides align to TRBD1. CDR3 length: 15 amino acids. Germline assignment: CDR1 SGHRS and CDR2 YFSETQ. V lost 6 bases, J lost 3 bases, and 9 bases stayed unmatched. Written as DNA, the CDR3 is TGCGCCAGCAAACAGGGGTCGTTGGGCAAAAACATTCAGTACTTC. Its protein is CASKQGSLGKNIQYF.

The rearrangement links TRBV20-1 to TRBJ1-5; 10 positions match TRBD1. Germline CDR1 and CDR2: DFQATT and SNEGSKA (reference sequence). V gave up 4 bases and J gave up 6 bases; unmatched junction bases: 9. This CDR3 has 15 amino acids. The CDR3 DNA follows: TGCAGTGCTATAAACCGGGACAGGGGAGGTCAGCCCCAGCATTTT. It codes for CSAINRDRGGQPQHF.

This chain links TRBV21-1 with TRBJ2-7; TRBD1, the table's D call, lacks a check against the DNA. The DNA end favors TRBJ2-5, so the J call may be wrong. TRBV21-1 is marked as a pseudogene. The CDR3 consists of 14 residues. The DNA for the CDR3 is TGTGCCAGCAGGGGCGTACCCCCGGGAAAGACCCAGTACTTC. Amino acid sequence: CASRGVPPGKTQYF.

The table lists this clonotype with a few counts. The V gene is TRBV12-5, the J gene TRBJ2-6; D is uncertain. The CDR3 spans 16 residues. Per germline, CDR1 LGHNT and CDR2 FRNRAP. Trimming left V 6 bases short and J 0 bases short, with 12 bases between. CDR3 protein: CASGAIPVSGANVLTF. DNA for the CDR3: TGTGCTAGTGGCGCCATCCCGGTCTCTGGGGCCAACGTCCTGACTTTC.

Details on this clonotype: The junction does not match germline at one end; this may be a read error. The chain recombines TRBV7-9 with TRBJ1-6; tentative D call: TRBD1 (5 bases). The CDR3 has 15 residues. From germline, CDR1 is SEHNR and CDR2 FQNEAQ (reference sequence). CDR3 in amino acids: CASSLRGDPGSPPHF. CDR3 nucleotides: TGTGCCAGCAGCTTAAGGGGAGACCCGGGTTCACCCCCCCACTTT. Full variable domain (remainder filled in from reference TRBV7-9 and TRBJ1-6): DTGVSQNPRHKITKRGQNVTFRCDPISEHNRLYWYRQTLGQGPEFLTYFQNEAQLEKSRLLSDRFSAERPKGSFSTLEIQRTEQGDSAMYLCASSLRGDPGSPPHFGNGTRLTVT.

The rearrangement uses TRBV5-5 and TRBJ2-4, with 7 bases that match TRBD2. V trimming: 1 base; J trimming: 0 bases; junction bases outside the gene matches: 10. Germline V CDR1 and CDR2: SGHKS, YYEKEE (reference sequence). The CDR3 spans 18 residues. The CDR3 loop is CASSLNSLGGEAKNIQYF. CDR3 sequence (DNA): TGTGCCAGCAGCTTGAATTCTCTGGGGGGGGAAGCCAAAAACATTCAGTACTTC.

The gene calls are TRBV2 and TRBJ2-7, with 7 bases identical to TRBD1. CDR1 is SNHLY, CDR2 FYNNEI, per germline. Trimming at V came to 3 bases and at J to 0 bases, leaving 5 bases not matched to a gene. The CDR3 is 15 residues long. This CDR3 reads CASSEADRSSYEQYF. The CDR3 nucleotides are TGTGCCAGCAGTGAGGCGGACAGGAGCTCCTACGAGCAGTACTTC.

Of note for this clonotype: A junction boundary mismatches the germline segment, possibly from a read error. The chain carries TRBV10-3 and TRBJ2-5; a weak D match, TRBD1 (6 bases). The assigned J gene may be wrong: the sequence end matches TRBJ2-7 better. This CDR3 region has 13 residues. Germline CDR1 is ENHRY and CDR2 is SYGVKD. CDR3 amino acids: CATSEDSHYEQYF. The CDR3 region has the DNA TGTGCCACCAGTGAGGACAGCCACTACGAGCAGTACTTC.

The chain joins TRBV27 to TRBJ2-1; D remains unclear. Germline V gene sequence: CDR1 MNHEY, CDR2 SMNVEV (reference sequence). V was trimmed by 4 bases and J by 7 bases, leaving 11 bases between them. The CDR3 has 13 residues. As DNA, the CDR3 is TGTGCCAGCAGTTCGACCGCGGAAAATGAGCAGTTCTTC. Translating gives CASSSTAENEQFF.

Comment on this clonotype: At one boundary the junction diverges from the germline segment, which might be a read error. V gene TRBV5-1 combines with J gene TRBJ1-2; a weak D match, TRBD1 (6 bases). Germline V gene lookup returns CDR1 SGHRS and CDR2 YFSETQ. The CDR3 consists of 12 residues. Written as DNA, the CDR3 is TGCGCCAGCAAGCTCGGGGGCGATGGCCACACCTTC. This gives the protein CASKLGGDGHTF.